Below are 14 T cell receptor beta chains sequenced from a single sample in a study of blood T cells in healthy people across ages (dated by TCRdb to the mid-2010s). The library was obtained by 5' RACE. These reads were obtained on an Illumina HiSeq 2500. The second PCR ran for roughly 7 to 11 cycles and used a J-beta primer mix along with a sample-barcoded 5' primer. TCRdb cleaned the public reads at Q25 with fastp, built clones with MiXCR and kept in-frame beta chains. Identical CDR3 proteins give one entry, which carries the most common genes and DNA. In all, the sample holds approximately 800,000 distinct CDR3 sequences, and around two thirds of those were seen once. The ten most abundant clones make up about 30% of the sample. Sample: blood. The receptors derive from a man aged 30-40 years in good health.

The J gene is TRBJ2-5, the V gene TRBV27; 9 bases map to TRBD1. With the DNA end fitting TRBJ2-7 better, the J assignment may be wrong. CDR1 is MNHEY, CDR2 SMNVEV, per germline (reference sequence). This CDR3 spans 14 amino acids. CDR3 region: CASRLGTGNYEQYF. CDR3 DNA sequence: TGTGCCAGCAGGTTAGGGACAGGGAACTACGAGCAGTACTTC.

The rearrangement uses TRBV20-1 and TRBJ2-1; TRBD2 matches 10 bases. V shed 6 bases and J 3 bases; nucleotides not matched to a gene: 5. CDR3 size: 14 residues. Germline-derived CDR1 and CDR2 are DFQATT and SNEGSKA (reference sequence). CDR3 nucleotide sequence: TGCAGTGCCCCACTAGCGGGGAACTACAATGAGCAGTTCTTC. Protein: CSAPLAGNYNEQFF.

V usage is TRBV28 and J usage is TRBJ1-5; D call uncertain. The CDR3 is made up of 19 amino acids. V was shortened by 4 bases and J by 3 bases, with 25 bases between the two germline ends. Germline V gives CDR1 MDHEN, CDR2 SYDVKM. DNA for the CDR3: TGTGCCAGCAGTTCCCGGGTCCGCACCTTAAAACCTTACAATCAGCCCCAGCATTTT. Its protein product is CASSSRVRTLKPYNQPQHF. The full variable domain, completed using reference TRBV28 and TRBJ1-5, is DVKVTQSSRYLVKRTGEKVFLECVQDMDHENMFWYRQDPGLGLRLIYFSYDVKMKEKGDIPEGYSVSREKKERFSLILESASTNQTSMYLCASSSRVRTLKPYNQPQHFGDGTRLSIL.

J is TRBJ2-1 and V is TRBV2; 11 bases agree with TRBD1. V gave up 5 bases and J gave up 9 bases; unmatched junction bases: 9. CDR3 length: 15 amino acids. The germline V gene has CDR1 SNHLY and CDR2 FYNNEI. CDR3 residues: CASSFGQGALSEQFF. CDR3 coding DNA: TGTGCCAGCAGTTTCGGACAGGGGGCATTAAGTGAGCAGTTCTTC. The entire variable domain, with the rest obtained from reference TRBV2 and TRBJ2-1, is as follows: EPEVTQTPSHQVTQMGQEVILRCVPISNHLYFYWYRQILGQKVEFLVSFYNNEISEKSEIFDDQFSVERPDGSNFTLKIRSTKLEDSAMYFCASSFGQGALSEQFFGPGTRLTVL.

The J gene is TRBJ2-5, the V gene TRBV6-5; no clear D. V lost 2 bases to trimming and J lost 1 base, with 8 bases between them. The CDR3 extends over 14 amino acids. Looked up from germline, CDR1 is MNHEY and CDR2 is SVGAGI. This CDR3 is CASSYVPSQETQYF. CDR3 nucleotides: TGTGCCAGCAGTTACGTACCCAGCCAAGAGACCCAGTACTTC.

V is TRBV6-2 or TRBV6-3 and J is TRBJ2-3, with TRBD2 matching over 8 bases. Per germline, CDR1 MNHEY and CDR2 SVGEGT. The length of the CDR3 is 17 residues. V dropped 6 bases and J dropped 1; count of bases not matched to a gene: 12. The CDR3 DNA follows: TGTGCCAGCAGCCGCCGGAGTACTAGCGGCGGCACAGATACGCAGTATTTT. Translated: CASSRRSTSGGTDTQYF.

This rearrangement joins TRBV7-2 to TRBJ2-5, with D possibly being TRBD2 (5 bases). Germline V lookup: CDR1 SGHTA, CDR2 FQGNSA. CDR3 length: 14 residues. V lost 7 bases, J lost 5 bases, and 17 bases lay in between. In DNA, the CDR3 is TGTGCCAGCATCAAGGGAACAAGGGAGGAGACCCAGTACTTC. Protein sequence: CASIKGTREETQYF.

The chain joins TRBV2 to TRBJ2-3, with D perhaps matching TRBD1 (6 bases). The V end was cut by 6 bases, the J end by 4 bases, with 17 bases between. The CDR3 spans 15 residues. Per germline, CDR1 SNHLY and CDR2 FYNNEI. CDR3 loop: CASRDTGLRADTQYF. The DNA of the CDR3 is TGTGCCAGCAGAGATACAGGGTTGAGAGCAGATACGCAGTATTTT. Full variable domain (missing parts from reference TRBV2 and TRBJ2-3): EPEVTQTPSHQVTQMGQEVILRCVPISNHLYFYWYRQILGQKVEFLVSFYNNEISEKSEIFDDQFSVERPDGSNFTLKIRSTKLEDSAMYFCASRDTGLRADTQYFGPGTRLTVL.

The genes are TRBV4-3 and TRBJ1-6; possibly TRBD1 for D (5 bases). The CDR3 consists of 16 residues. From germline, CDR1 is LGHNA and CDR2 YSLEER. Between the trimmed V and J ends, which lost 2 bases and 3 bases, there was a span of 11 bases. For the CDR3, the DNA is TGCGCCAGCAGCCAATTAACAGGAATCTATAATTCACCCCTCCACTTT. It specifies CASSQLTGIYNSPLHF.

The chain has TRBV7-3 and TRBJ2-5; 11 bases align to TRBD2. The J call is uncertain, as TRBJ2-7 better fits the DNA end. This CDR3 comprises 15 residues. CDR1 is SGHTA, CDR2 FQGTGA, per germline. CDR3 loop: CASSLHGLAGDEQYF. In DNA form, the CDR3 reads TGTGCCAGCAGCTTACATGGACTAGCGGGCGACGAGCAGTACTTC.

V usage is TRBV4-2 and J usage is TRBJ2-1, with 10 bases lining up with TRBD2. Trimming took 4 bases from V and 4 from J; bases not matched to a gene: 4. This CDR3 has 15 residues. Germline V CDR1 and CDR2: LGHNA, YNFKEQ. For the CDR3, the DNA is TGTGCCAGCAGCCGGAATAGCGGGGGGTACAATGAGCAGTTCTTC. Translating gives CASSRNSGGYNEQFF.

This clonotype showed up just a few times. The chain combines TRBV12-3 or TRBV12-4 with TRBJ2-5; the D gene could be TRBD1 or TRBD2 (7 bases each). The J call could be wrong; TRBJ2-7 is a better fit for the DNA end. The CDR3 loop spans 13 amino acids. CDR3 sequence: CASRAGQNYEQYF. DNA of the CDR3: TGTGCCAGCAGAGCGGGACAGAACTACGAGCAGTACTTC.

This rearrangement joins TRBV9 to TRBJ2-2; 7 nucleotides line up with TRBD1. After removal of 3 bases from V and 10 bases from J, the junction contained 12 bases not matched to a gene. The CDR3 has 15 residues. CDR1 and CDR2 from the germline V gene are SGDLS and YYNGEE. CDR3: CASSAFDTGTEELFF. The CDR3, as DNA: TGTGCCAGCAGCGCATTCGACACCGGGACAGAGGAGCTGTTTTTT.

The sample holds a few counts of this clonotype. The chain is built from TRBV4-1 and TRBJ2-1, with 8 bases lining up with TRBD2. The length of the CDR3 is 17 residues. V lost 3 bases to trimming and J lost 5 bases; unmatched junction nucleotides: 12. In germline, CDR1 is MGHRA, CDR2 YSYEKL. In nucleotides, the CDR3 is TGCGCCAGCAGCCATGGATACGGGGGGGGGCCTAACAATGAGCAGTTCTTC. Translation: CASSHGYGGGPNNEQFF.